Listed below are T cell receptor beta chains from one sample, sequenced in a study of neurological immune-mediated disorders. One entry per CDR3 protein, called by TCRdb with MiXCR from the 5' RACE reads. Found here are roughly 60,000 distinct CDR3 sequences, more than 3% of them singletons; the top ten hold more than 1.5%. Sequencing was done on a sample of CD4+ T cells from blood. The receptors come from a middle-aged woman with multiple sclerosis. Both conserved end residues are part of each CDR3. The order of the fields is J gene, clone size, D gene, V gene, CDR3 DNA, CDR3 protein. The D gene is left open where the match is weak. Clone sizes are shown as once, few, many or a size class.

j_gene: TRBJ1-1; abundance: many; d_gene: NA; v_gene: TRBV20-1; CDR3nt: TGCAGTGCCCTGGGAGGGGGTGAAAACACTGAAGCTTTCTTT; CDR3aa: CSALGGGENTEAFF
j_gene: TRBJ1-1; abundance: many; d_gene: NA; v_gene: TRBV15; CDR3nt: TGTGCCACCAGCAACGCAGGGACGAACACTGAAGCTTTCTTT; CDR3aa: CATSNAGTNTEAFF
j_gene: TRBJ1-2; abundance: many; d_gene: NA; v_gene: TRBV4-1; CDR3nt: TGCGCCAGCAGCCAAGTTTGGCGGACGCCTCTCTATGGCTACACCTTC; CDR3aa: CASSQVWRTPLYGYTF
j_gene: TRBJ2-2; abundance: many; d_gene: TRBD2; v_gene: TRBV9; CDR3nt: TGTGCCAGCAGCGCCCGGGACTACTCCGGGGAGCTGTTTTTT; CDR3aa: CASSARDYSGELFF
j_gene: TRBJ2-7; abundance: many; d_gene: TRBD1; v_gene: TRBV15; CDR3nt: TGTGCCACCAGCTTGGGACAGGGGGACTACGAGCAGTACTTC; CDR3aa: CATSLGQGDYEQYF
j_gene: TRBJ1-1; abundance: many; d_gene: NA; v_gene: TRBV5-1; CDR3nt: TGCGCCAGCAGCAGAGGGGGGGGACAGAACACTGAAGCTTTCTTT; CDR3aa: CASSRGGGQNTEAFF
j_gene: TRBJ1-1; abundance: many; d_gene: TRBD1; v_gene: TRBV10-3; CDR3nt: TGTGCCATCAGTGGGGACAGGGGGGTGAACACTGAAGCTTTCTTT; CDR3aa: CAISGDRGVNTEAFF
j_gene: TRBJ2-3; abundance: many; d_gene: TRBD2; v_gene: TRBV19; CDR3nt: TGTGCCAGTAGTATGAACGGACTAGCTGAAGATACGCAGTATTTT; CDR3aa: CASSMNGLAEDTQYF
j_gene: TRBJ2-1; abundance: many; d_gene: TRBD1; v_gene: TRBV4-1; CDR3nt: TGCGCCAGCTCCCGACAGGGGGCAACCCCCTACAATGAGCAGTTCTTC; CDR3aa: CASSRQGATPYNEQFF
j_gene: TRBJ2-7; abundance: many; d_gene: TRBD1; v_gene: TRBV4-2; CDR3nt: TGTGCCAGCAGCCACCCGGGACAGGGATCCTACGAGCAGTACTTC; CDR3aa: CASSHPGQGSYEQYF
j_gene: TRBJ2-7; abundance: many; d_gene: TRBD1; v_gene: TRBV6-1; CDR3nt: TGTGCCAGCGATCGGACAGGGGTCTACGAGCAGTACTTC; CDR3aa: CASDRTGVYEQYF